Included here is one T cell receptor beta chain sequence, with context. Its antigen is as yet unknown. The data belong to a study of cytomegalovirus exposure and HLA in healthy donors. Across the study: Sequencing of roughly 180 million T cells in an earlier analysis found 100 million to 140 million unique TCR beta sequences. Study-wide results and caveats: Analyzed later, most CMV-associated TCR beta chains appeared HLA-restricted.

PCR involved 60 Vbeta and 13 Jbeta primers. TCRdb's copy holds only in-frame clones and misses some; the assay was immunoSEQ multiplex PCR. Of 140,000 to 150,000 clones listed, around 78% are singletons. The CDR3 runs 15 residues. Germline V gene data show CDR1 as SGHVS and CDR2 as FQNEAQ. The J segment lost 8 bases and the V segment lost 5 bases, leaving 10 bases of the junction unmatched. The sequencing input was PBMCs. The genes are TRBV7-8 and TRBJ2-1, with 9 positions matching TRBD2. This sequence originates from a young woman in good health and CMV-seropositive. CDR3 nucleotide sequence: TGTGCCAGCAGCCGAGGGGATAGCGGGGGCCATGAGCAGTTCTTC. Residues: CASSRGDSGGHEQFF.